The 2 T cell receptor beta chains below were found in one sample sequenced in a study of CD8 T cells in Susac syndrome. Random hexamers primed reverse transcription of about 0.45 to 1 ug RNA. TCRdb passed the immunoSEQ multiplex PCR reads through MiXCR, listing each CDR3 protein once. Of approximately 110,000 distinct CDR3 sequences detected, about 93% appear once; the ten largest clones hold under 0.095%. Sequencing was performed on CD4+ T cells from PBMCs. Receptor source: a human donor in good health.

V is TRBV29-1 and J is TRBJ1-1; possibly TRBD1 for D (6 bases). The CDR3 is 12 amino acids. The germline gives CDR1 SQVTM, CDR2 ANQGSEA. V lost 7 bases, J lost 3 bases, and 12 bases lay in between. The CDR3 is CSAEAGDTEAFF. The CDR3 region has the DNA TGCAGCGCAGAGGCAGGGGACACTGAAGCTTTCTTT.

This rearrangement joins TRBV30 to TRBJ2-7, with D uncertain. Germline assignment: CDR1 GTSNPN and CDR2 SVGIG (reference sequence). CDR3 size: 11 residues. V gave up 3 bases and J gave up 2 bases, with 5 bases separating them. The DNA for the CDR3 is TGTGCCTGGAGCGATACCTACGAGCAGTACTTC. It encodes CAWSDTYEQYF.